This T cell receptor (beta chain) was identified during a study of T-cell memory formation after mild COVID-19. Per germline, CDR1 KGHSH and CDR2 LQKENI. There are 16 residues in the CDR3. V was shortened by 2 bases and J by 1 base, with 12 bases between the two germline ends. One entry per CDR3 protein, called by TCRdb with MiXCR from the 5' RACE reads. This table has about 320,000 distinct CDR3 sequences, roughly an eighth appearing once. This sequence originates from a young man who had mild COVID-19 (a few samples of this study predate the infection). Cell type and time point are not known. The J gene is TRBJ1-3, the V gene TRBV18; D is unclear. Sequencing was done on a sample of PBMCs or a T cell subset sorted from them (not recorded which). The CDR3 DNA sequence: TGTGCCAGCTCACCAGCGGGAACCGGATCTGGAAACACCATATATTTT. It yields the protein CASSPAGTGSGNTIYF.